The clone carrying this TCR beta chain turned up a few times. Naive CD4+ T cells were purified with Tregs depleted by CD25. Constant-region reverse primers amplified full-length variable regions, followed by semi-nested Nested Universal Primer A PCR. TCRdb called the 5' RACE reads again in MiXCR, with one record for every CDR3 protein. The sample shows tens of thousands of distinct CDR3 sequences, about 28% of them seen only once. Sequencing was done on a sample of naive CD4+ T cells sorted from blood. Specified subset: naive CD4+ T cells, CD4+CD45RA+CD25-. The source is a female donor with breast cancer.

The CDR3 region has the DNA TGTGCCAGCTCACCACAGGAAGGCGTACAAGGAGAGACCCAGTACTTC. Amino acids: CASSPQEGVQGETQYF. The chain joins TRBV18 to TRBJ2-5; D gene unclear. Germline V gene data show CDR1 as KGHSH and CDR2 as LQKENI. The V end lost 1 base, the J end lost 4 bases, and 16 bases lay between the germline ends. CDR3 length: 16 residues.